This T cell receptor beta chain is from a study of post-analysis software for immune sequencing data. Study-level information: Relapsing-remitting, secondary progressive and progressive-relapsing forms made up the multiple sclerosis disease courses.

cDNA libraries for TCR beta contained unique molecular identifiers. Between roughly 1 and 10 million T cells gave rise to hundreds of thousands of cDNA molecules. TCRdb reprocessed the PCR reads with MiXCR, giving one entry per CDR3 protein. The sample shows roughly 870,000 distinct CDR3 sequences, 53% of them seen only once. There are 15 residues in the CDR3. The V gene's germline CDR1 is SEHNR and CDR2 FQNEAQ (reference sequence). Trimming left V 3 bases short and J 3 bases short, with 15 bases between. Whole-study results and caveats: Five TRBV segments appeared more often in patients than in controls, and TRBV5-6, TRBV5-1 and TRBV20-1 were among these. Normalized Chao1 diversity in multiple sclerosis patients fell significantly below that of controls. By F measure, strong co-clustering occurred among samples prepared in the same batch.

Note on this clonotype: Its cognate antigen is unknown.

The origin of this receptor is a girl between 10 and 17 years old with multiple sclerosis. This sequence joins TRBV7-9 and TRBJ2-7; D may be TRBD2 (6 bases). Sequencing used blood. CDR3 coding DNA: TGTGCCAGCAGCTTTGAAAGGGACGGGAGCTACGAGCAGTACTTC. Its translation: CASSFERDGSYEQYF.